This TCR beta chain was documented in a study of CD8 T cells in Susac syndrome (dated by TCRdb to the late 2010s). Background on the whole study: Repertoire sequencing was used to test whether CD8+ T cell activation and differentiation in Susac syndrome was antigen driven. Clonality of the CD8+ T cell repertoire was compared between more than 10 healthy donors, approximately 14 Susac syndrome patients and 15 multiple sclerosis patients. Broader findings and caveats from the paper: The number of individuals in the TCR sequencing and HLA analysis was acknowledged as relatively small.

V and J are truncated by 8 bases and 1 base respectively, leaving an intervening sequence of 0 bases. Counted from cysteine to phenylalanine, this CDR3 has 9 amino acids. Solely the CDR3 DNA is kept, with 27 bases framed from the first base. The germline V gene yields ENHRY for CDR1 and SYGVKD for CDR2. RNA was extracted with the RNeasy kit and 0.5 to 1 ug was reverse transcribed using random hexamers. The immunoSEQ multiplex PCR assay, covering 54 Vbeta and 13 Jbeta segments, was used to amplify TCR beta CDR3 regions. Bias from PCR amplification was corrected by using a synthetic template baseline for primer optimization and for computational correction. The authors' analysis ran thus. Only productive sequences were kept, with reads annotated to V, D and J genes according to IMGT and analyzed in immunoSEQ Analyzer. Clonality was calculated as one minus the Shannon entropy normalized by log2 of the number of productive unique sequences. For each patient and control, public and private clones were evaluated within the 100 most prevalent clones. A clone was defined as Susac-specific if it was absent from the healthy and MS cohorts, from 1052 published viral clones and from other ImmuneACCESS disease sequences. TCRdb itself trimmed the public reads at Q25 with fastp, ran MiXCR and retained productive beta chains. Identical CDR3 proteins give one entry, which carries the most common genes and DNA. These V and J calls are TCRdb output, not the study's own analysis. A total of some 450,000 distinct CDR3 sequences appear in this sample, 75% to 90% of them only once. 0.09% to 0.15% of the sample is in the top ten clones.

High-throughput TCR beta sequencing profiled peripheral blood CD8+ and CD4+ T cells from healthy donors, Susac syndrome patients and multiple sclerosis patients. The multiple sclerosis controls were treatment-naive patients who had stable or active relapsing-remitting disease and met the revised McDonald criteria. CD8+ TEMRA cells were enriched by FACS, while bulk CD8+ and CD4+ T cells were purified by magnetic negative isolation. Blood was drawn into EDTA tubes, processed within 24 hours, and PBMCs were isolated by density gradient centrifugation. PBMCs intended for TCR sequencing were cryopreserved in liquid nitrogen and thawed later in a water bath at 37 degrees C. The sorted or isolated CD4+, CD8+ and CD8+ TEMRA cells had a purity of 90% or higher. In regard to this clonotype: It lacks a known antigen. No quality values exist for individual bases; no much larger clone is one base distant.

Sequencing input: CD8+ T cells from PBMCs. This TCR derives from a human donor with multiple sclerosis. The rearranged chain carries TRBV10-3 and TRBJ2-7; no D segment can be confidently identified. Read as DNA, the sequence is TGTGCCATCTCCTACGAGCAGTACTTC. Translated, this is CAISYEQYF.